The T cell receptor beta chain described here comes from a study of cytomegalovirus exposure and HLA in healthy donors. Amplification used 60 Vbeta primers and 13 Jbeta primers. Repertoires were generated with immunoSEQ multiplex PCR, while TCRdb's copy carries only in-frame clones and drops some. The table records 72,000 or so clones, around 79% of them present only once. Notes on this clone: Its antigen is currently unknown.

Donors showed nominal health when sampled, although they likely had unrecorded immune exposures. Study-wide results and caveats: Some highly shared sequence variants likely arose as a pipeline artifact. Among immune exposure information, only CMV serostatus was available. The study recorded 160 or so TCR beta chains that were cytomegalovirus-associated.

Sequenced material: PBMCs. The receptor comes from a woman in her twenties or thirties in good health and CMV-seropositive.

CDR3 region: CASSLGLPSQETQYF. DNA of the CDR3: TGTGCCAGCAGCTTAGGTCTCCCGTCCCAAGAGACCCAGTACTTC. The chain employs TRBV7-2 and TRBJ2-5; D uncertain. Trimming pared 1 base from V and 1 base from J, leaving 10 bases between. The CDR3 totals 15 residues. Germline CDR1 SGHTA, CDR2 FQGNSA.